Following are 27 T cell receptor beta chains from one sample sequenced in a study of CD8+ T cells in alopecia areata. The treatment here: oral pan-JAK inhibitor, 5-10 mg twice daily. RNA extraction was followed by reverse transcription into cDNA, which acted as the sequencing template. The method was immunoSEQ multiplex PCR; TCRdb's version includes in-frame clones alone and lacks a portion of them. The profile covers 100,000 or so clones, with just under 60% appearing a single time and over 15% taken by the ten largest. The sequences come from CD8+ T cells sorted from blood, collected at approximately week 56, from a patient treated with tofacitinib. All receptors derive from a human donor with alopecia areata.

The chain couples TRBV6-1 to TRBJ2-5; perhaps D is TRBD1 or TRBD2 (5 bases each). The CDR3 totals 9 residues. The V end was cut by 8 bases, the J end by 13 bases, with 11 bases between. Per the germline V gene, CDR1 is MNHNS and CDR2 is SASEGT. DNA for the CDR3: TGTGCCAGCGAACCTGGGGGGTACTTC. This encodes CASEPGGYF.

The chain links TRBV28 to TRBJ1-4; D might be TRBD1 (6 bases). V was shortened by 2 bases and J by 8 bases, with 15 bases between the two germline ends. The CDR3 runs 15 residues. Germline lookup yields CDR1 MDHEN and CDR2 SYDVKM. The CDR3 bases are TGTGCCAGCAGTTTAACGGGGGCGCCGGTAGAAAAACTGTTTTTT. It encodes CASSLTGAPVEKLFF.

This rearrangement joins TRBV30 to TRBJ2-7; the D gene is possibly TRBD1 (6 bases). In germline, CDR1 is GTSNPN, CDR2 SVGIG (reference sequence). The CDR3 sequence is 11 residues long. Deletions cut 5 bases from V and 7 bases from J, with 12 bases between. In DNA form, the CDR3 reads TGTGCCTGGTATTTTAGGGGGGAGCAGTACTTC. Amino acids: CAWYFRGEQYF.

This clone has just one count. The rearrangement uses TRBV29-1 and TRBJ2-2; D might be TRBD2 (5 bases). V was clipped by 4 bases and J by 2 bases, with 11 bases between them. Germline V gene lookup returns CDR1 SQVTM and CDR2 ANQGSEA. The CDR3 length is 14 residues. The CDR3 nucleotides read TGCAGCGTTGCCGGGGATCGAAACACCGGGGAGCTGTTTTTT. Translation: CSVAGDRNTGELFF.

The chain is built from TRBV7-9 and TRBJ2-1; TRBD2 matches at 9 bases. Per germline, CDR1 SEHNR and CDR2 FQNEAQ (reference sequence). The J segment lost 7 bases and the V segment lost 5 bases, leaving 21 bases of the junction unmatched. The CDR3 spans 19 residues. The chain's CDR3 is CASSTKQGRSGGLWNEQFF. Here the CDR3 DNA reads TGTGCCAGCAGCACCAAACAGGGACGGAGCGGGGGGTTGTGGAATGAGCAGTTCTTC.

The chain combines TRBV4-2 with TRBJ1-5, with TRBD1 identical over 11 bases. The CDR3 is 17 amino acids. The ends lost 0 bases at V and 0 bases at J; junction bases unmatched: 1. Looked up from germline, CDR1 is LGHNA and CDR2 is YNFKEQ. CDR3 coding DNA: TGTGCCAGCAGCCAAGACGGGACAGGGGGTAGCAATCAGCCCCAGCATTTT. Translated, it gives CASSQDGTGGSNQPQHF.

This clone has a handful of counts. The chain employs TRBV11-3 and TRBJ2-7; 8 nucleotides line up with TRBD1. Germline-derived CDR1 and CDR2 are SGHNT and YENEEA. The CDR3 consists of 14 residues. V was clipped by 3 bases and J by 5 bases; unmatched bases: 6. The DNA for the CDR3 is TGTGCCAGCAGCTTGGGCAGGGGGCGCAACGAGCAGTACTTC. Protein: CASSLGRGRNEQYF.

Note on this clone: A junction end diverges from the germline sequence, so it may reflect a read error. The chain links TRBV13 to TRBJ1-2; 7 nucleotides match TRBD1. The CDR3 is 12 residues long. The germline CDR1 and CDR2 sequences are PRHDT and FYEKMQ (reference sequence). The CDR3 is CASSLGRQGGLF. The CDR3 coding sequence is TGTGCCAGCAGCTTAGGCCGGCAGGGGGGCCTCTTC.

This chain connects TRBV15 to TRBJ2-1; D not resolved. Germline V gene lookup returns CDR1 LNHNV and CDR2 YYDKDF (reference sequence). The length of the CDR3 is 13 residues. The V end was cut by 0 bases, the J end by 8 bases, with 8 bases between. The CDR3 DNA follows: TGTGCCACCAGCAGAGATGTTGTGGATGAGCAGTTCTTC. Translation: CATSRDVVDEQFF.

The chain couples TRBV9 to TRBJ1-6, with D hard to call. The CDR3 runs 15 residues. V was pared by 0 bases and J by 6 bases, with 10 bases between. CDR1 SGDLS and CDR2 YYNGEE come from the germline V gene. The DNA for the CDR3 is TGTGCCAGCAGCGTAGAAGGCTCTAGTAATTCACCCCTCCACTTT. Its translation: CASSVEGSSNSPLHF.

J is TRBJ2-7 and V is TRBV5-8, with D perhaps matching TRBD2 (6 bases). The V end was cut by 4 bases, the J end by 0 bases, with 11 bases between. Germline-derived CDR1 and CDR2 are SGHTS and YDEGEE. This CDR3 has 14 amino acids. CDR3 protein: CASSLRRGSYEQYF. The DNA for the CDR3 is TGTGCCAGCAGCCTCCGGCGGGGCTCCTACGAGCAGTACTTC.

V is TRBV23-1 and J is TRBJ2-5; D is possibly TRBD1 (5 bases). TRBV23-1 falls under the ORF class, with uncertain function. Trimming took 9 bases from V and 2 from J, leaving 22 bases between them. The CDR3 runs to 16 residues. The CDR3 nucleotides are TGCGCCAGGAGAAACTATTACTGGGGCGGACAAGAGACCCAGTACTTC. Amino acid sequence: CARRNYYWGGQETQYF.

The chain carries TRBV30 and TRBJ2-5; TRBD1 agrees at 7 bases. Germline CDR1 and CDR2: GTSNPN and SVGIG (reference sequence). There are 14 residues in the CDR3. The V and J ends lost 5 bases and 2 bases, in that order; junction bases with no gene match: 8. CDR3 nucleotides: TGTGCCTGGGCCTCCGGGACAGTACAAGAGACCCAGTACTTC. Translating gives CAWASGTVQETQYF.

The chain couples TRBV5-4 to TRBJ1-1; 7 bases map to TRBD1. CDR1 and CDR2 (germline): SGHNT, YYREEE (reference sequence). Trimming at V came to 3 bases and at J to 2 bases, leaving 10 bases not matched to a gene. The CDR3 covers 16 residues. The CDR3 sequence is CASSSHRGLRNTEAFF. The CDR3 DNA follows: TGTGCCAGCAGCTCCCATAGGGGGCTGAGAAACACTGAAGCTTTCTTT.

The chain combines TRBV27 with TRBJ2-7, with D perhaps matching TRBD1 (5 bases). Per the germline V gene, CDR1 is MNHEY and CDR2 is SMNVEV (reference sequence). Trimming removed 0 bases at V and 1 base at J, with 10 bases between. The CDR3 has 15 residues. CDR3 region: CASSLSDRRSYEQYF. CDR3 nucleotide sequence: TGTGCCAGCAGTTTATCCGACAGAAGATCCTACGAGCAGTACTTC.

This CDR3 is CASSFVGQHYGYTF. The CDR3 nucleotides are TGTGCCAGCAGCTTTGTGGGACAGCACTATGGCTACACCTTC. The chain is built from TRBV7-9 and TRBJ1-2, with 7 positions matching TRBD1. The CDR3 covers 14 residues. J was trimmed by 3 bases and V by 3 bases; bases with no gene match: 4. The germline gives CDR1 SEHNR, CDR2 FQNEAQ (reference sequence).

The genes are TRBV4-1 and TRBJ2-3; the D is unclear. The CDR3 is 14 residues long. The germline V gene encodes CDR1 MGHRA and CDR2 YSYEKL. V was pared by 0 bases and J by 1 base, with 5 bases between. The CDR3 bases are TGCGCCAGCAGCCAAGATCGGCGCACAGATACGCAGTATTTT. As protein: CASSQDRRTDTQYF.

This clone was recorded a few times. J is TRBJ1-1 and V is TRBV27; 8 bases agree with TRBD1. This CDR3 region has 14 residues. The germline CDR1 and CDR2 sequences are MNHEY and SMNVEV (reference sequence). The V segment lost 3 bases and the J segment 4 bases; nucleotides outside the gene matches: 4. The CDR3 region is CASSFWTGTTEAFF. The CDR3 nucleotides read TGTGCCAGCAGTTTCTGGACAGGGACCACTGAAGCTTTCTTT.

V is TRBV2 and J is TRBJ2-2; 7 bases are shared with TRBD2. Looked up from germline, CDR1 is SNHLY and CDR2 is FYNNEI. V lost 6 bases to trimming and J lost 6 bases; unmatched junction nucleotides: 10. This CDR3 spans 15 amino acids. CDR3: CASSGRGTSAGELFF. The CDR3 DNA reads as TGTGCCAGCAGCGGGCGGGGGACTTCGGCCGGGGAGCTGTTTTTT.

This chain connects TRBV6-1 to TRBJ1-5, with 9 nucleotides matching TRBD1. This CDR3 has 15 amino acids. Per germline, CDR1 MNHNS and CDR2 SASEGT. V was clipped by 6 bases and J by 5 bases; unmatched bases: 8. In nucleotides, the CDR3 is TGTGCCAGCAGCCTTGCCGGGACAGGGTATCAGCCCCAGCATTTT. It codes for CASSLAGTGYQPQHF.

V usage is TRBV6-4 and J usage is TRBJ2-1; D possibly corresponds to TRBD2 (7 bases). The CDR3 totals 13 residues. From germline, CDR1 is MRHNA and CDR2 SNTAGT. Trimming took off 3 bases at V and 6 bases at J, with 9 bases between the two ends. CDR3 in amino acids: CASSEGGLNEQFF. CDR3 nucleotides: TGTGCCAGCAGTGAGGGGGGGCTCAATGAGCAGTTCTTC.

The chain links TRBV13 to TRBJ2-3, with TRBD1 matching 8 bases. Germline CDR1 is PRHDT and CDR2 is FYEKMQ (reference sequence). CDR3 length: 15 residues. The junction had 7 bases not matched to a gene; V was cut back by 5 bases and J by 3 bases. CDR3 nucleotide sequence: TGTGCCAGCAGCCCTAGGACAGGGCTGACAGATACGCAGTATTTT. Its translation: CASSPRTGLTDTQYF.

This chain uses TRBV5-1 with TRBJ2-3; D is possibly TRBD1 (6 bases). Germline CDR1 reads SGHRS; CDR2 reads YFSETQ. Deletions cut 4 bases from V and 0 bases from J, with 15 bases between. CDR3 size: 16 residues. The CDR3 DNA sequence: TGCGCCAGCAGCCCTACCGGGACAACTAGCACAGATACGCAGTATTTT. Translation gives CASSPTGTTSTDTQYF.

The sample holds a few counts of this clone. This rearrangement joins TRBV7-9 to TRBJ2-1, with TRBD2 matching over 11 bases. Trimming removed 5 bases from V and 6 bases from J; junction bases left unmatched: 9. Germline CDR1 reads SEHNR; CDR2 reads FQNEAQ (reference sequence). The CDR3 has 16 amino acids. The CDR3 bases are TGTGCCAGCAGCCATAGCGGGGGGGGTCCCCGCAATGAGCAGTTCTTC. Its protein is CASSHSGGGPRNEQFF.

V and J are TRBV13 and TRBJ2-7; D is perhaps TRBD2 (6 bases). Germline V CDR1 and CDR2: PRHDT, FYEKMQ (reference sequence). Trimming removed 6 bases from V and 4 bases from J, with 13 bases in between. The CDR3 runs to 13 residues. CDR3 loop: CASSAGGLYEQYF. The DNA for the CDR3 is TGTGCCAGCAGTGCTGGGGGACTTTACGAGCAGTACTTC.

CDR3 sequence: CASSEERRGFTDTQYF. For the CDR3, the DNA is TGTGCCAGCAGTGAAGAGAGGCGGGGGTTCACAGATACGCAGTATTTT. The V and J genes are TRBV2 and TRBJ2-3; 7 bases fit TRBD2. Germline trimming cut 1 base from V and 2 bases from J; bases unmatched to any gene: 6. This CDR3 contains 16 residues. Per the germline V gene, CDR1 is SNHLY and CDR2 is FYNNEI.

The V gene is TRBV6-5, the J gene TRBJ1-5; 7 bases match TRBD1. Germline assignment: CDR1 MNHEY and CDR2 SVGAGI. The V gene end was trimmed by 7 bases and the J gene end by 5 bases; junction bases not matched to a gene: 11. The CDR3 consists of 15 residues. This chain's CDR3 is CASKITGAQHQPQHF. In DNA, the CDR3 is TGTGCCAGCAAGATAACAGGGGCCCAACATCAGCCCCAGCATTTT.